One and the same sample provided the 17 T cell receptor beta chains below, sequenced in a study of human T cells and chemical hapten exposure. TCRdb passed the RACE reads through MiXCR, listing each CDR3 protein once. The sample yields tens of thousands of distinct CDR3 sequences, approximately 35% seen once. The time point was: patch test 1, 2 weeks after DPC sensitization. The treatment here: therapeutic diphenylcyclopropenone sensitization with weekly scalp DPC. The sample consisted of whole blood, taken in connection with sensitization to the hapten diphenylcyclopropenone (DPC). The receptor set was obtained from a man aged 40-49 years with alopecia areata. Some clones in this sample may be carry-over from other donors' samples.

This chain connects TRBV6-2 or TRBV6-3 to TRBJ2-7, with 11 positions matching TRBD1. V was clipped by 2 bases and J by 3 bases; unmatched bases: 3. The germline V gene encodes CDR1 MNHEY and CDR2 SVGEGT. The CDR3 has 15 amino acids. The CDR3 nucleotides are TGTGCCAGCAGTTACCAGGGGACAGGGGGCTACGAGCAGTACTTC. Protein product: CASSYQGTGGYEQYF.

The rearrangement joins TRBV20-1 to TRBJ2-3; 8 nucleotides match TRBD2. Germline loops: CDR1 DFQATT, CDR2 SNEGSKA (reference sequence). With V trimmed by 3 bases and J by 2 bases, 7 bases remained unmatched. There are 15 residues in the CDR3. The CDR3 region is CSASIAGRATDTQYF. The CDR3 DNA reads TGCAGTGCTAGTATCGCCGGGAGGGCCACAGATACGCAGTATTTT.

The chain recombines TRBV7-2 with TRBJ2-4, with TRBD1 matching over 7 bases. The CDR3 loop spans 16 amino acids. The germline CDR1 and CDR2 sequences are SGHTA and FQGNSA. V was pared by 5 bases and J by 0 bases, with 7 bases of the junction left unmatched. CDR3 amino acids: CASSPDRALAKNIQYF. CDR3 nucleotides: TGTGCCAGCAGCCCCGACAGGGCCCTAGCCAAAAACATTCAGTACTTC.

This clonotype was counted between two and nine times. V and J are TRBV10-3 and TRBJ2-7; perhaps TRBD2 as D (5 bases). CDR1 is ENHRY and CDR2 is SYGVKD in the germline V gene. The CDR3 length is 15 residues. Trimming took off 2 bases at V and 3 bases at J, with 14 bases between the two ends. The CDR3 DNA reads TGTGCCATCAGTGAGGAGAGCGAGGGAAACTACGAGCAGTACTTC. Translated, it gives CAISEESEGNYEQYF.

The chain is built from TRBV6-5 and TRBJ1-3; 7 nucleotides agree with TRBD1. The CDR3 runs to 17 residues. With V trimmed by 6 bases and J by 4 bases, 15 bases remained unmatched. The germline V gene encodes CDR1 MNHEY and CDR2 SVGAGI. CDR3 bases: TGTGCCAGCAGCCAACCTTGGGACAGACCTGGCGGAAACACCATATATTTT. Translated, it gives CASSQPWDRPGGNTIYF.

This clonotype was recorded at least ten times. The CDR3 DNA is TGTGCCAGCAGCTCCCCGGACGGATTCTCTGGGGCCAACGTCCTGACTTTC. It specifies CASSSPDGFSGANVLTF. V and J are TRBV7-8 and TRBJ2-6; D unclear. V shed 4 bases and J shed 0 bases, with 13 bases lying between them. The CDR3 is made up of 17 amino acids. In germline, CDR1 is SGHVS, CDR2 FQNEAQ. Full variable domain (outside the CDR3, taken from reference TRBV7-8 and TRBJ2-6): GAGVSQSPRYKVAKRGQDVALRCDPISGHVSLFWYQQALGQGPEFLTYFQNEAQLDKSGLPSDRFFAERPEGSVSTLKIQRTQQEDSAVYLCASSSPDGFSGANVLTFGAGSRLTVL.

Sample share makes this clonotype medium-sized (0.01 to 0.1%). V gene TRBV28 combines with J gene TRBJ2-7, with 8 bases identical to TRBD1. CDR1 MDHEN and CDR2 SYDVKM come from the germline V gene. The CDR3 loop spans 14 amino acids. The junction had 4 bases not matched to a gene; V was cut back by 4 bases and J by 2 bases. CDR3 sequence: CASSSGQGTYEQYF. As DNA, the CDR3 is TGTGCCAGCAGTTCCGGACAGGGAACCTACGAGCAGTACTTC. The full variable domain, in which reference TRBV28 and TRBJ2-7 provide the parts outside the CDR3, is DVKVTQSSRYLVKRTGEKVFLECVQDMDHENMFWYRQDPGLGLRLIYFSYDVKMKEKGDIPEGYSVSREKKERFSLILESASTNQTSMYLCASSSGQGTYEQYFGPGTRLTVT.

This sequence joins TRBV7-2 and TRBJ2-5, with 10 bases matching TRBD2. After removal of 4 bases from V and 4 bases from J, the junction contained 12 bases not matched to a gene. This CDR3 is built from 17 residues. Germline V lookup: CDR1 SGHTA, CDR2 FQGNSA. CDR3 nucleotide sequence: TGTGCCAGCAGCTCGGGGGGCCTGGTAGCGGGAGGAGAGACCCAGTACTTC. Translation: CASSSGGLVAGGETQYF.

The chain links TRBV12-3 or TRBV12-4 to TRBJ2-2; D perhaps matches TRBD1 (6 bases). The CDR3 is 17 amino acids. Trimming left V 5 bases short and J 5 bases short, with 21 bases between. CDR3 coding DNA: TGTGCCAGCAGTACCCGGACAGCCGAACAAGTAACCGGGGAGCTGTTTTTT. It specifies CASSTRTAEQVTGELFF.

This clonotype has a handful of counts. V is TRBV12-3 or TRBV12-4 and J is TRBJ1-1; D possibly corresponds to TRBD1 (5 bases). Trimming removed 3 bases at V and 1 base at J, with 12 bases between. This CDR3 is built from 15 residues. In DNA, the CDR3 is TGTGCCAGCAGTTTTAGCGCAGGGACGAACACTGAAGCTTTCTTT. It yields the protein CASSFSAGTNTEAFF.

This clonotype appeared a single time. A read error may produce the germline difference seen at one junction end. This chain links TRBV12-3 or TRBV12-4 with TRBJ1-5; tentative D call: TRBD1 (5 bases). This CDR3 region has 14 residues. The CDR3 is CASSSDSVDHPQHF. The CDR3 coding sequence is TGTGCCAGCAGCTCCGACAGCGTAGATCACCCCCAGCATTTT.

This clonotype is medium-sized. The J gene is TRBJ2-1, the V gene TRBV6-5, with 11 bases identical to TRBD2. CDR3 length: 16 amino acids. J was trimmed by 8 bases and V by 0 bases; bases with no gene match: 6. Germline V gene sequence: CDR1 MNHEY, CDR2 SVGAGI. The CDR3 nucleotides are TGTGCCAGCAGTTACTCGGTAGCGGGAGGGCCCGATGAGCAGTTCTTC. Translation gives CASSYSVAGGPDEQFF.

This clonotype was observed a few times. The chain employs TRBV2 and TRBJ1-2; weak D call: TRBD1 (5 bases). The germline V gene encodes CDR1 SNHLY and CDR2 FYNNEI. The CDR3 spans 14 residues. Trimming took off 4 bases at V and 2 bases at J, with 11 bases between the two ends. CDR3 loop: CASSGGNWNYGYTF. CDR3 DNA: TGTGCCAGCAGTGGGGGGAACTGGAACTATGGCTACACCTTC.

This clonotype was recorded a few times. The rearrangement joins TRBV27 to TRBJ2-3; D is unclear. This CDR3 has 13 amino acids. V was shortened by 4 bases and J by 2 bases, with 7 bases between the two germline ends. Germline assignment: CDR1 MNHEY and CDR2 SMNVEV (reference sequence). The CDR3 is CASSSEVTDTQYF. CDR3 DNA: TGTGCCAGCAGTTCTGAGGTCACAGATACGCAGTATTTT.

Only a few counts were recorded for this clonotype. This rearrangement joins TRBV12-3 or TRBV12-4 to TRBJ1-1; D unclear. The CDR3 has 13 residues. Trimming stripped 6 bases from V and 5 bases from J, with 13 bases between. The CDR3 sequence is CASSHLGWTEAFF. The CDR3 bases are TGTGCCAGCAGCCATCTAGGGTGGACTGAAGCTTTCTTT.

The CDR3 DNA is TGTGCCAGCAGCCAGGCCCAACTAGTTGGCACAGATACGCAGTATTTT. Its translation: CASSQAQLVGTDTQYF. The chain employs TRBV4-2 and TRBJ2-3, with TRBD2 as a possible D gene (5 bases). Germline values: CDR1 LGHNA, CDR2 YNFKEQ. The CDR3 is 16 amino acids. The V gene lost 3 bases and the J gene lost 1 base, with 14 bases spanning the gap.

The chain joins TRBV7-2 to TRBJ1-3; D is undetermined. CDR1 is SGHTA, CDR2 FQGNSA, per germline. V lost 0 bases and J lost 3, with 12 bases in between. The CDR3 is 16 amino acids. The CDR3 here is CASSLASRNYGNTIYF. DNA of the CDR3: TGTGCCAGCAGCTTAGCTAGCAGGAACTATGGAAACACCATATATTTT. The entire variable domain, with the rest obtained from reference TRBV7-2 and TRBJ1-3, is as follows: GAGVSQSPSNKVTEKGKDVELRCDPISGHTALYWYRQSLGQGLEFLIYFQGNSAPDKSGLPSDRFSAERTGGSVSTLTIQRTQQEDSAVYLCASSLASRNYGNTIYFGEGSWLTVV.